A selection of T cell receptor beta chains follows, all from one sample in a study of T cells in tuberculosis. The table came from immunoSEQ multiplex PCR; TCRdb's copy has only in-frame clones and leaves some out. The repertoire holds nearly 60,000 clones, with approximately 88% as singletons. Sequencing was carried out using CD1b-GMM tetramer-negative cells sorted from PBMCs. Receptor source: an adult woman with latent tuberculosis. Each CDR3 is given with its conserved first and last residue. A D gene is named only where the DNA matches it firmly. Size values are once, few and many counts, or a class for expanded clones, and some rows have none.

cdr3_aa cdr3_nt v_call clone_size j_call d_call
CASSSKGANVPGELFF TGTGCCAGCAGCTCCAAGGGGGCCAACGTCCCCGGGGAGCTGTTTTTT TRBV7-9 few TRBJ2-2 TRBD1
CASSERGFTYNEQFF TGTGCCAGCAGCGAAAGGGGGTTCACGTACAATGAGCAGTTCTTC TRBV5-4 NA TRBJ2-1 NA
CASSLLGTDTQYF TGTGCCAGCAGCCTACTAGGCACAGATACGCAGTATTTT TRBV7-9 NA TRBJ2-3 NA
CASSQDRGRGYEQYF TGCGCCAGCAGCCAAGATCGTGGCAGGGGCTACGAGCAGTACTTC TRBV4-3 NA TRBJ2-7 NA
CASRSGGAETDTQYF TGCGCCAGCAGAAGCGGGGGGGCAGAGACAGATACGCAGTATTTT TRBV5-1 few TRBJ2-3 TRBD2
CASRVDTANYGYTF TGTGCCAGTAGGGTGGACACCGCTAACTATGGCTACACCTTC TRBV19 NA TRBJ1-2 NA
CASSQDPSSNYGYTF TGTGCCAGCAGCCAAGATCCCAGTTCAAACTATGGCTACACCTTC TRBV14 NA TRBJ1-2 NA
CASTQPGTGLYEQYF TGTGCCAGCACCCAACCCGGGACAGGCCTCTACGAGCAGTACTTC TRBV28 NA TRBJ2-7 TRBD1
CASSLAGYEQYF TGTGCCAGCAGTTTAGCCGGCTACGAGCAGTACTTC TRBV27 NA TRBJ2-7 NA
CASSSTDRLAVANEQFF TGTGCCAGCAGCTCGACCGATCGGTTAGCGGTGGCCAATGAGCAGTTCTTC TRBV5-6 NA TRBJ2-1 NA
CASTLPGQGYYEQYF TGTGCCAGCACCCTACCGGGACAGGGGTACTACGAGCAGTACTTC TRBV5-4 once TRBJ2-7 TRBD1
CASSVAGAEMNTEAFF TGTGCCAGCAGCGTAGCTGGGGCGGAGATGAACACTGAAGCTTTCTTT TRBV9 NA TRBJ1-1 NA
CASSQVASVRGGYTF TGCGCCAGCAGCCAAGTAGCGTCGGTTCGGGGTGGCTACACCTTC TRBV4-3 few TRBJ1-2 NA
CASSLESSGANVLTF TGCGCCAGCAGCTTGGAGAGCTCTGGGGCCAACGTCCTGACTTTC TRBV5-1 NA TRBJ2-6 NA
CSAPRTEGGYTF TGCAGCGCCCCTCGGACAGAAGGTGGCTACACCTTC TRBV29-1 NA TRBJ1-2 NA
CASSGQDSPYNEQFF TGTGCCAGCAGTGGCCAGGACAGCCCCTACAATGAGCAGTTCTTC TRBV25-1 NA TRBJ2-1 NA
CASSLDSNTEAFF TGTGCCAGCAGTTTAGATTCGAACACTGAAGCTTTCTTT TRBV5-4 NA TRBJ1-1 NA
CASSYLGGALF TGTGCCAGCAGTTACTTGGGTGGGGCTCTCTTT TRBV6-5 NA TRBJ1-1 NA
CASARFEGEKLFF TGTGCCAGCGCCAGATTCGAGGGCGAAAAACTGTTTTTT TRBV27 NA TRBJ1-4 NA
CASRERQGPEAFF TGTGCCAGCAGGGAAAGACAGGGGCCGGAAGCTTTCTTT TRBV6-1 NA TRBJ1-1 TRBD1
CASNTQGANTEAFF TGCGCCAGCAATACACAGGGGGCGAACACTGAAGCTTTCTTT TRBV5-1 NA TRBJ1-1 TRBD1
CASAPDRSNYGYTF TGCGCCAGCGCCCCGGACAGGAGCAACTATGGCTACACCTTC TRBV5-1 NA TRBJ1-2 TRBD1
CASSLSWGDSYNEQFF TGTGCCAGCAGTTTATCGTGGGGGGACTCCTACAATGAGCAGTTCTTC TRBV27 NA TRBJ2-1 NA
CASRGLAGGYNEQFF TGTGCGAGTAGGGGACTAGCGGGGGGGTACAATGAGCAGTTCTTC TRBV19 NA TRBJ2-1 TRBD2
CASSFAGSSYNEQFF TGCGCCAGCAGCTTCGCGGGGAGCTCCTACAATGAGCAGTTCTTC TRBV5-1 NA TRBJ2-1 NA
CASSPDHGSNQPQHF TGTGCCAGCAGCCCCGATCACGGGAGTAATCAGCCCCAGCATTTT TRBV5-5 NA TRBJ1-5 NA
CASSLEGWGGGYTF TGTGCCAGCAGCTTAGAAGGTTGGGGGGGTGGCTACACCTTC TRBV7-2 NA TRBJ1-2 NA
CASSLGPWETQYF TGTGCCAGCAGTCTGGGCCCCTGGGAGACCCAGTACTTC TRBV28 NA TRBJ2-5 NA
CASRASGAPEKLFF TGCGCCAGCCGGGCCAGCGGGGCACCTGAAAAACTGTTTTTT TRBV5-1 NA TRBJ1-4 NA